These 14 T cell receptor beta chains share one sample of origin, sequenced in a study of post-analysis software for immune sequencing data. Libraries were made from TCR beta cDNA, and they carried unique molecular identifiers. TCRdb analysed the PCR reads with MiXCR anew, one entry per CDR3 protein. The data contain hundreds of thousands of distinct CDR3 sequences, roughly 50% of them singletons. Study-wide results and caveats: Higher frequency in patients than in controls was seen for about five TRBV segments, with TRBV5-6, TRBV5-1 and TRBV20-1 among them.

No antigen has been identified for these receptors. Specimen: blood. The receptors were sampled from a girl aged 5-17 years with multiple sclerosis.

This clonotype was seen a few times. The chain carries TRBV6-5 and TRBJ1-2, with D tentatively TRBD1 (5 bases). Germline V gene data show CDR1 as MNHEY and CDR2 as SVGAGI. The CDR3 has 12 amino acids. Trimming cost V 8 bases and J 4 bases, with 11 bases left between them. The chain's CDR3 is CASGGMGYGYTF. DNA for the CDR3: TGTGCCAGCGGGGGAATGGGCTATGGCTACACCTTC.

This clonotype has only one observation. The chain recombines TRBV4-1 with TRBJ1-6, with a possible D match to TRBD1 (5 bases). The CDR3 runs to 15 residues. The V gene's germline CDR1 is MGHRA and CDR2 YSYEKL. Trimming pared 3 bases from V and 5 bases from J, leaving 11 bases between. As DNA, the CDR3 is TGCGCCAGCAGCCAGCCGGGACCGAATAATTCACCCCTCCACTTT. This sequence encodes CASSQPGPNNSPLHF.

V is TRBV4-1 and J is TRBJ2-3, with D perhaps TRBD2 (6 bases). Germline V gene lookup returns CDR1 MGHRA and CDR2 YSYEKL. V gave up 2 bases and J gave up 3 bases, with 9 bases separating them. This CDR3 contains 14 residues. This CDR3 reads CASSQRDSTDTQYF. CDR3 bases: TGCGCCAGCAGCCAACGGGACTCAACAGATACGCAGTATTTT.

This clonotype has only a few counts. V gene TRBV29-1 combines with J gene TRBJ2-7, with D unclear. Trimming shortened V by 5 bases and J by 2 bases, and 16 bases separated the two germline ends. Germline values: CDR1 SQVTM, CDR2 ANQGSEA. CDR3 size: 14 residues. DNA for the CDR3: TGCAGCGTTAGGGTGGGCGGAATAGCCTACGAGCAGTACTTC. Its protein product is CSVRVGGIAYEQYF.

This chain links TRBV2 with TRBJ2-7; possibly TRBD1 for D (5 bases). Germline lookup yields CDR1 SNHLY and CDR2 FYNNEI. The CDR3 runs to 14 residues. V shed 3 bases and J shed 1 base, with 10 bases lying between them. CDR3 in DNA: TGTGCCAGCAGTGACAGGGTTGGGTCCTACGAGCAGTACTTC. Amino acids: CASSDRVGSYEQYF.

The rearrangement links TRBV20-1 to TRBJ1-1; D is perhaps TRBD1 (6 bases). V lost 2 bases, J lost 1 base, and 20 bases lay in between. The CDR3 spans 17 residues. CDR1 is DFQATT and CDR2 is SNEGSKA in the germline V gene (reference sequence). CDR3 protein: CSARRERGNRQNTEAFF. The CDR3 DNA sequence: TGCAGTGCTAGAAGAGAGAGGGGGAATAGACAGAACACTGAAGCTTTCTTT.

As for this clonotype: The junction and the germline gene differ at one end; a read error may be behind it. This chain uses TRBV5-8 with TRBJ1-4; no firm D call. The CDR3 spans 15 residues. Germline V CDR1 and CDR2: SGHTS, YDEGEE. Written as DNA, the CDR3 is TGTGCCAGTAGCTCGGGATGGAGGTCTAATGAAAAACTGTTTTTT. It is translated as CASSSGWRSNEKLFF.

This chain uses TRBV7-9 with TRBJ2-1; no clear D. CDR1 and CDR2 (germline): SEHNR, FQNEAQ (reference sequence). The CDR3 runs 12 residues. V lost 5 bases and J 11 bases, leaving 13 bases between the germline ends. CDR3 nucleotides: TGTGCCAGCAGCCCTTCAGTGGATAAGCAGTTCTTC. Its translation is CASSPSVDKQFF.

The gene calls are TRBV20-1 and TRBJ2-1; 10 nucleotides match TRBD1. Germline V gene data show CDR1 as DFQATT and CDR2 as SNEGSKA (reference sequence). The CDR3 is 14 amino acids. V dropped 5 bases and J dropped 6; count of bases not matched to a gene: 7. CDR3 nucleotides: TGCAGTGCTGGGACCTGGGACAGGGGCAATGAGCAGTTCTTC. As protein: CSAGTWDRGNEQFF.

This clonotype has only a few counts. This rearrangement joins TRBV20-1 to TRBJ1-2; TRBD1 is a possible D gene (6 bases). CDR3 length equals 14 residues. Germline loops: CDR1 DFQATT, CDR2 SNEGSKA (reference sequence). Trimming removed 5 bases at V and 0 bases at J, with 13 bases between. The CDR3 spells CSASFRDTNYGYTF. In DNA, the CDR3 is TGCAGTGCTTCCTTCCGGGACACTAACTATGGCTACACCTTC.

The table lists this clonotype with a few counts. The chain combines TRBV20-1 with TRBJ2-7; TRBD2 agrees at 7 bases. The ends lost 0 bases at V and 5 bases at J; junction bases unmatched: 16. The CDR3 sequence is 17 residues long. Germline CDR1 and CDR2: DFQATT and SNEGSKA (reference sequence). CDR3 in DNA: TGCAGTGCTAGAGATCTCAGGGCCGGGGAGGGCCGAGACGAGCAGTACTTC. Protein: CSARDLRAGEGRDEQYF.

The chain links TRBV20-1 to TRBJ2-3, with 12 bases lining up with TRBD2. The J segment lost 2 bases and the V segment lost 0 bases, leaving 18 bases of the junction unmatched. The germline CDR1 and CDR2 sequences are DFQATT and SNEGSKA (reference sequence). This CDR3 spans 21 amino acids. CDR3 in amino acids: CSARDPLGLASGRGYTDTQYF. The CDR3 DNA is TGCAGTGCTAGAGATCCCCTCGGTTTGGCTAGCGGGAGGGGTTACACAGATACGCAGTATTTT.

V gene TRBV20-1 combines with J gene TRBJ2-7, with 9 bases that match TRBD1. The length of the CDR3 is 14 residues. Germline trimming cut 5 bases from V and 3 bases from J; bases unmatched to any gene: 8. The germline V gene encodes CDR1 DFQATT and CDR2 SNEGSKA (reference sequence). CDR3 loop: CSAGKGTGIYEQYF. DNA of the CDR3: TGCAGTGCTGGGAAGGGGACAGGGATCTACGAGCAGTACTTC.

This clonotype was counted a single time. This may stem from a read error, because a much larger clone lies one nucleotide away. The chain is built from TRBV12-3 or TRBV12-4 and TRBJ2-1; tentative D call: TRBD1 (6 bases). The CDR3 runs to 12 residues. The CDR3 is CASSLRGHEEFF. The CDR3 DNA is TGTGCCAGCAGTTTAAGGGGACATGAGGAGTTCTTC.